This entry describes one T cell receptor beta chain. Its antigen target is currently unknown. Per-nucleotide qualities are absent, and no much larger clonotype sits a single base away. TCR beta CDR3 regions were amplified from RNA transcripts. For the first round of RT-PCR on the TCR CDR3, the HTBI primer set was used together with the Qiagen OneStep RT-PCR kit. The libraries were constructed in a second round of multiplex PCR and then size-selected and purified. Paired-end sequencing of the libraries was performed with 100 bp reads on an Illumina HiSeq2000. As for the authors' bioinformatics: Raw data were processed with SOAPnuke, discarding reads with adapters, uncalled bases, mean Phred below 15, or no exact constant-primer or identifier match. COPE v1.2.5 was used to merge high-quality paired reads, and clonotypes were defined as unique nucleotide sequences. Clonotypes were aligned to IMGT TRBV, TRBD and TRBJ reference segments using MiTCR v1.1. Analysis was restricted to V-J combinations with a frequency above 0.0001, which covered approximately 99% of repertoires. The TCS score was defined as F50 (clonal expansion) divided by E x V (chaos), with BLOSUM62-based TCRdist calculated between CDR3 peptides within each V-J. Welch's t-statistics and random forest reduced around 550 V-J features to about 12, which were used in a naive Bayes classifier (R e1071). The public reads were reprocessed in TCRdb via fastp at Q25 and MiXCR, keeping in-frame beta chains. Rows are unified per CDR3 protein, each entry keeping the most common DNA and genes. What appears here as the V and J calls and clone size reflects TCRdb's work, not the paper's. The sample table lists about 260,000 distinct CDR3 sequences, 22% of them with a count of one. The top ten clonotypes cover 50% to 75% of the sample.

Ophthalmopathy patients had moderately to severely active disease, with a Clinical Activity Score of 3 or more, a NOSPECS grade of 4 or more, and a disease duration of less than 3 months. Exclusion was applied to patients with uncontrolled infections, other autoimmune diseases, pregnancy or lactation. Clinical symptoms, serum thyroxine and TRAb, thyroid ultrasound, and orbital computed tomography formed the basis for the diagnoses. Ficoll-Paque density gradient centrifugation was used to isolate PBMCs from about 9.4 ml of fresh peripheral blood. Total RNA was extracted using Trizol reagent, and RNA quality was assessed on an Agilent 2100 Bioanalyzer. The germline V and J ends show losses of 4 bases and 10 bases respectively, and no gene match explains 11 bases of the junction. The CDR3 has 14 amino acids, counting the end cysteine and phenylalanine. The kept DNA is CDR3 alone, 42 bases in frame from the first base. CDR1 and CDR2 are read off the germline V gene as SQVTM and ANQGSEA.

These data come from a study of T cells in Graves' hyperthyroidism and ophthalmopathy (dated by TCRdb to about 2019). In the study overall: Peripheral blood samples were taken at initial diagnosis, before any treatment was given. A discovery cohort of roughly 100 patients, roughly 45 with Graves' ophthalmopathy and under 60 with stable Graves' hyperthyroidism, was used to find distinguishing TCR V-J signatures. After blood sampling, hyperthyroidism patients were treated with methimazole at a starting dose of 30 mg daily, and ophthalmopathy patients were treated with high-dose intravenous methylprednisolone. In addition, the study compared T-cell repertoires in thyroid tissue and in blood from 6 or 7 Graves' hyperthyroidism patients. Whether ophthalmopathy could be predicted prospectively was tested in an independent validation cohort made up of under 20 hyperthyroidism patients plus 17 patients who later progressed to ophthalmopathy. The roughly 100 discovery patients were randomly split 7:3 into training and test sets. The paper describes TCR Vbeta CDR3 sequencing of more than 120 peripheral blood samples, made up of around 41 ophthalmopathy patients, approximately 73 hyperthyroidism patients and approximately 17 progressor patients. What the authors observed across the whole study: A 13 V-J signature model separated ophthalmopathy from stable hyperthyroidism, with 87.88% sensitivity and 81.08% specificity in cross-validation and 80%/75% in testing. No statistical method was used to set the sample size in advance, and investigators knew the group allocation. Most expanded thyroid clonotypes (frequency above 0.001) were also found in blood, which suggests that blood repertoires may mirror thyroid immune responses. During validation, the model predicted progression to ophthalmopathy a median of approximately six months ahead of onset, with more than 60% sensitivity and less than 85% specificity.

The receptor chain draws on TRBV29-1 and TRBJ2-1, with TRBD2 matching 9 junction bases. The sample was blood. The sequence derives from a man younger than 40 with Graves' ophthalmopathy. The nucleotide sequence reads TGCAGCGTTGGAGCTGTAGCTAGCGGGACCGAGCAGTTCTTC. It encodes CSVGAVASGTEQFF.